These 8 T cell receptor beta chains share one sample of origin, sequenced in a study of response to subunit inactivated influenza vaccine (dated 2018 in TCRdb). The receptor library was made with RT-PCR. The instrument was an Illumina HiSeq 2500. The raw public reads went through TCRdb reprocessing: fastp at Q25, MiXCR clone calling, in-frame beta chains kept. Each CDR3 protein appears once, grouped with its most common genes and DNA. Across this sample there are around 490,000 distinct CDR3 sequences, with around 8% seen only once. The leading ten clones occupy 10% to 15% of the sample. The source material was PBMCs from blood, sampled roughly 24 months after vaccination. All receptors come from a man aged 45 to 70 who received an inactivated influenza vaccine. Donor details come from another sample of the same person, matched by shared clones.

This clonotype was observed a few times. The chain links TRBV27 to TRBJ2-1, with TRBD2 matching over 12 bases. Per the germline V gene, CDR1 is MNHEY and CDR2 is SMNVEV (reference sequence). V lost 6 bases to trimming and J lost 5 bases; unmatched junction nucleotides: 5. The CDR3 totals 15 residues. The CDR3 reads CASRRWTSGNNEQFF. The DNA for the CDR3 is TGTGCCAGCAGACGATGGACTAGCGGGAACAATGAGCAGTTCTTC.

This clonotype was picked up a small number of times. The chain joins TRBV20-1 to TRBJ1-4; 8 nucleotides match TRBD1. The trim removed 1 base at V and 6 bases at J, leaving 7 bases unmatched. The V gene's germline CDR1 is DFQATT and CDR2 SNEGSKA (reference sequence). This CDR3 has 15 amino acids. This CDR3 is CSARGLTGGDEKLFF. CDR3 coding DNA: TGCAGTGCTAGAGGCCTAACAGGGGGAGATGAAAAACTGTTTTTT.

The genes are TRBV20-1 and TRBJ2-2; D is uncertain. CDR3 length: 16 amino acids. V was shortened by 3 bases and J by 4 bases, with 18 bases between the two germline ends. The germline CDR1 and CDR2 sequences are DFQATT and SNEGSKA (reference sequence). The CDR3 reads CSASARHKLFTGELFF. As DNA, the CDR3 is TGCAGTGCTAGCGCCCGCCACAAACTTTTCACCGGGGAGCTGTTTTTT.

CDR3 coding DNA: TGCAGCGCAACCGGGACAGGGGGCGCGATTTACACAGATACGCAGTATTTT. This encodes CSATGTGGAIYTDTQYF. V usage is TRBV29-1 and J usage is TRBJ2-3, with 12 positions matching TRBD1. With 7 bases clipped from V and 2 bases from J, the junction kept 13 bases outside the gene matches. Germline assignment: CDR1 SQVTM and CDR2 ANQGSEA. The CDR3 is 17 residues long.

This clonotype showed up many times. This chain uses TRBV11-2 with TRBJ1-2; no clear D. V dropped 0 bases and J dropped 4 bases, with 18 bases sitting between them. The CDR3 contains 17 residues. Germline V gene sequence: CDR1 SGHAT, CDR2 FQNNGV. The CDR3, as DNA: TGTGCCAGCAGCTTAGACCTCTCGGACGGCCGTCTCTATGGCTACACCTTC. Its protein is CASSLDLSDGRLYGYTF.

The genes are TRBV3-2 and TRBJ2-1; the DNA was not compared with TRBD1, the D call given in the table. TRBV3-2 is noted as a pseudogene. The CDR3 is 18 amino acids. This chain's CDR3 is CACCFPGIQGTLGDEQFF. The CDR3 bases are TGTGCCTGCTGTTTTCCTGGGATACAGGGGACCCTCGGCGATGAGCAGTTCTTC.

The chain has TRBV12-5 and TRBJ2-7; 14 bases line up with TRBD2. Germline values: CDR1 LGHNT, CDR2 FRNRAP. The V and J ends lost 9 bases and 7 bases, in that order; junction bases with no gene match: 14. The CDR3 is made up of 16 amino acids. CDR3 sequence reads: CASLPMGLAGALEQYF. DNA of the CDR3: TGTGCTAGCCTACCGATGGGACTAGCGGGAGCTTTGGAGCAGTACTTC.

The genes are TRBV5-1 and TRBJ1-4; D might be TRBD1 (5 bases). This CDR3 comprises 12 residues. V lost 5 bases and J 7 bases, leaving 9 bases between the germline ends. Germline values: CDR1 SGHRS, CDR2 YFSETQ. The CDR3: CASRGDGEKLFF. The CDR3 DNA sequence: TGCGCCAGCAGGGGGGATGGTGAAAAACTGTTTTTT.